This T cell receptor beta chain came from a study of blood T cell repertoires in COVID-19. Participants were aged about 18 to 100 years from more than 20 US areas. Participants classified as exposed had met a COVID-19 case within 2 weeks before study entry. The CDR3 totals 14 residues. The trim removed 3 bases at V and 5 bases at J, leaving 2 bases unmatched. CDR1 is SNHLY, CDR2 FYNNEI, per germline. Data came from immunoSEQ multiplex PCR; TCRdb stores just in-frame clones and leaves some out. Among some 150,000 clones, about 84% were seen once, and the ten largest hold 1.5% to 2%. The sequenced sample was PBMCs or T cells enriched from blood (not recorded which). The receptor was isolated from a woman between 18 and 30 years old who had been exposed to COVID-19. The J gene is TRBJ2-7, the V gene TRBV2; the match to TRBD1 covers 12 bases. CDR3 amino acids: CASSDGTGGHEQYF. The CDR3 nucleotides read TGTGCCAGCAGTGACGGGACAGGGGGCCACGAGCAGTACTTC. The whole variable domain, filled in from reference TRBV2 and TRBJ2-7, reads EPEVTQTPSHQVTQMGQEVILRCVPISNHLYFYWYRQILGQKVEFLVSFYNNEISEKSEIFDDQFSVERPDGSNFTLKIRSTKLEDSAMYFCASSDGTGGHEQYFGPGTRLTVT.